This note documents a single TCR beta chain sequence. Its antigen specificity is not known. Qualities for individual bases were not recorded, and no much larger clone is one base off. The sample is drawn from a study of spatial heterogeneity in lung cancer (dated by TCRdb to the late 2010s). Study-wide context: Beta-chain transcripts were consistently detected in greater numbers than alpha-chain transcripts, which likely reflected higher beta-chain transcript abundance. In the raw uncorrected reads, each unique combination of TCR and UMI appeared on average more than ten times. Nonsynonymous mutation counts, determined by whole-exome sequencing of tumor tissue, were related to features of the TCR repertoire. In tumor regions, TCR transcript counts showed a strong correlation with a T cell transcriptional module score from matched bulk RNA-seq. The study quantitatively compared TCR alpha and beta repertoires across multiple tumor regions, matched nontumor lung and blood in non-small cell lung cancer. Both alpha and beta chains were TCR-sequenced in approximately 220 tumor regions, under 80 matched nontumor lung samples and 55 to 60 PBMC samples obtained at surgery.

The library was generated by 5' RACE. Sequenced using a NextSeq 500. To allow correction of PCR and sequencing errors, the TCR library protocol tagged every TCR cDNA molecule with a unique molecular identifier. From the authors' description of their analysis: TCR identification, UMI-based error correction and CDR3 extraction were all carried out with Decombinator tools. TCRs above a frequency of 2 per 1,000, corresponding to the top 1% of the tumor frequency distribution, were defined as expanded. Expanded tumor TCRs statistically deemed absent (corrected P<0.05) from at least one tumor region were classed as regional, and all other expanded tumor TCRs were classed as ubiquitous. Rényi diversity was computed with the R vegan package after subsampling each repertoire 100 times to 5,000 TCRs. CDR3 similarity networks were built from amino acid triplet string-kernel similarity, connecting CDR3s with pairwise similarity above 0.82. TCRdb reran the public reads through fastp at Q25 and MiXCR, keeping productive beta chains. CDR3 protein duplicates are merged, each entry listing the most common genes and DNA. The V and J calls, along with clone size, are taken from TCRdb and not from the paper's own processing. The sample has about 1,800 distinct CDR3 sequences on record, around 5% of them singletons. The top ten hold 7% to 10% of the sample.

From the cysteine up to the phenylalanine, the CDR3 has a length of 14 residues. Only the CDR3 DNA stays, 42 bases, in frame from base 1. Relative to germline, V is 3 bases shorter and J is 9 bases shorter, with 15 bases between their ends. From a lookup of the germline V gene (reference sequence), CDR1 and CDR2 are MNHEY and SMNVEV. Results and caveats for the whole study, not just this receptor: TCR-seq coverage of tumor T cells was estimated to be only 7% to 7.5% for alpha chains and more than 11% for beta chains. Additional single-cell paired TCR alpha and beta sequencing was considered necessary to confirm, at a functional level, the hypothesis that regional TCRs recognize regional mutations. A correlation was observed between the number of expanded intratumoral alpha and beta TCRs and the tumor nonsynonymous mutation count. Counts of ubiquitous and regional expanded TCRs were found to correlate with counts of ubiquitous and regional nonsynonymous mutations, respectively.

Sample time point, as interpreted from the label and publication: sample taken at primary tumor resection. The donors were more than 60 patients from the lung TRACERx cohort who had early-stage, untreated non-small cell lung cancer. For TCR sequencing, whole RNA was extracted from tumor and nontumor lung tissue, or from cryopreserved PBMC samples, and no cell sorting was done. Patients were selected for TCR sequencing only if sufficient RNA was available from at least two tumor regions. Before being selected, tumor and adjacent nontumor lung specimens were reviewed by a lung pathologist. Specimen: lung tumor tissue, collected at surgery. The clonotype originates from a male donor with early-stage non-small cell lung cancer. Rearrangement joined TRBV27 to TRBJ1-5, and the D gene may be TRBD1, 5 bases matching. At the DNA level, the sequence is TGTGCCAGCAGTTTTGAGGGGCCATGGGGGCCCCAGCATTTT. Translation gives CASSFEGPWGPQHF.